This T cell receptor beta chain was identified in a study of Ad26.COV2.S vaccination and SARS-CoV-2 variants (dated by TCRdb to the early 2020s). Regarding the study in general: Vaccine-arm donors came from COV1001, a multicentre, randomized, double-blind, placebo-controlled phase I-IIa trial of Ad26.COV2.S in healthy adults. Ad26.COV2.S was given intramuscularly at 5x10^10 or 1x10^11 viral particles, as a single shot or as two shots 56 days apart. TCRbeta repertoire sequencing served as the tool for gauging how specific and how broad the SARS-CoV-2-reactive T cell receptors were following Ad26.COV2.S vaccination. A total of around 32 samples were included in the TCR-sequenced set, comprising around 19 Ad26.COV2.S vaccine recipients, 5 placebo recipients and 8 SARS-CoV-2 convalescent individuals. Trial participants were randomized into five groups of five, in which low-dose or high-dose Ad26.COV2.S was given once or twice, or placebo was given on both occasions. Investigators did not know the trial group allocation while performing experiments and assessing outcomes.

In its sample, this clone was seen once. Its specific antigen is unknown. Base qualities are not provided; no much larger clone lies one nucleotide away. Points the paper makes about the study in general: Substantial breadth of spike-specific CD8+ and CD4+ T cell responses was reported after vaccination. The authors noted that total T cell responses may have been underestimated by the TCR breadth and depth analyses. Comparable non-spike TCR breadth was observed between vaccine and placebo recipients, consistent with only spike being contained in the vaccine. Compared with placebo recipients, Ad26.COV2.S recipients showed higher spike-specific TCR breadth (P = 0.0014). The study lacked the statistical power to compare responses across vaccine doses or regimens.

The germline V gene encodes CDR1 SGHTA and CDR2 FQGNSA. From the cysteine through the phenylalanine, the CDR3 covers 14 amino acids. Only CDR3 DNA is held: 42 bases, read in frame from base 1. A distance of 10 bases separates the germline ends of V and J, which lose 5 bases and 0 bases respectively. TCRbeta CDR3 regions were sequenced with the immunoSEQ Assay. After extraction, genomic DNA underwent amplification by bias-controlled multiplex PCR, followed by high-throughput sequencing. In the original analysis: Collapsing and filtering of sequences were performed to quantify the absolute abundance of each unique TCRbeta CDR3 region. T cell fraction was estimated by normalizing TCRbeta template counts to usable DNA, which was measured by amplifying reference genes present in all nucleated cells. Repertoire TCRs were annotated as SARS-CoV-2-specific when V gene, CDR3 amino acid sequence and J gene were exactly matched to a known reactive TCR set. The reference SARS-CoV-2 TCR set was derived from MIRA and filtered for enrichment in COVID-19-positive ImmuneCODE repertoires, a step that removed public or cross-reactive TCRs. Using the MIRA antigens, annotated TCRs were further analysed by specific ORF or by position within an ORF. Breadth was defined as annotated unique rearrangements over total unique productive rearrangements; depth was the summed frequency of those rearrangements. Two-sided Wilcoxon rank-sum tests were used to compare TCR breadth between groups. TCRdb took over this immuneACCESS table, retaining in-frame rearrangements with V and J assigned. Such tables are incomplete; in checked studies, under half of the missing clones stem from an unresolved V gene, and the remainder is unexplained. The V and J calls and clone size are taken from that table; D and trimming were inferred from the DNA. The sample has about 480,000 clones on record, about 83% of them singletons. The ten largest clones capture roughly 13% of the sample.

The treatment or condition label here, explained by the study, means: some 19 received Ad26.COV2.S at low or high dose, single or two shots; about 5 received placebo; per-sample allocation not given. Repertoires of vaccine and placebo recipients were sequenced from samples taken on day 63 after the first injection. Between 29 July and 7 August 2020, Cohort 1b enrolled about 27 adults aged 18-55 years at one site in Boston, USA. As a vaccine, Ad26.COV2.S was a replication-incompetent adenovirus type 26 vector that expressed a prefusion-stabilized SARS-CoV-2 spike protein derived from the original Wuhan strain.

The rearranged segments are TRBV7-2 and TRBJ1-1, with TRBD1 tentatively as D gene (5 bases match). Sequenced material: peripheral blood, taken in a trial of Ad26.COV2.S vaccine versus placebo. The sequence was obtained from a person between 18 and 65 years old who received the Ad26.COV2.S COVID-19 vaccine or a placebo. The nucleotide sequence reads TGTGCCAGCAGCGGGGGAAGGGTGAACACTGAAGCTTTCTTT. The encoded protein is CASSGGRVNTEAFF.